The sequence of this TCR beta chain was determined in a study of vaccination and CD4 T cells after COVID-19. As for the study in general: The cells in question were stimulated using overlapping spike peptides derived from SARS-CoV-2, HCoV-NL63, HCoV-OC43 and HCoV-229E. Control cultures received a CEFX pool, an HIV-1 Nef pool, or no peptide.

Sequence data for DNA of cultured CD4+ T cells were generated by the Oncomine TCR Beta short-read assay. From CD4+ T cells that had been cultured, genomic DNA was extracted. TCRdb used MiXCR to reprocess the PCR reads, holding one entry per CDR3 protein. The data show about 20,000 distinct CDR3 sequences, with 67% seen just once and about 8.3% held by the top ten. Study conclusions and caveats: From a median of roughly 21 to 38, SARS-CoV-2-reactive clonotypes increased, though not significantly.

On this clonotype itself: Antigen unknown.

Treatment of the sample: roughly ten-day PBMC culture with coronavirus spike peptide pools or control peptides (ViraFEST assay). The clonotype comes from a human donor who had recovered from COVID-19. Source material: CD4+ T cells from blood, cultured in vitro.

CDR3 bases: TGTGCCAGCAGCTTAGACGACAGGGGGGAGAATCAGCCCCAGCATTTT. It translates to CASSLDDRGENQPQHF. V gene TRBV7-2 combines with J gene TRBJ1-5; 9 bases are a match to TRBD1. In germline, CDR1 is SGHTA, CDR2 FQGNSA. The CDR3 runs to 16 residues. The J segment lost 4 bases and the V segment lost 1 base, leaving 5 bases of the junction unmatched.